The 11 T cell receptor beta chains listed next were all sequenced from one sample in a study of molecular identifiers for immune sequencing clone quantification (dated by TCRdb to 2017 to 2018). Libraries were constructed by PCR. The data were produced on a NextSeq 500. TCRdb ran its own pipeline on the public reads, namely fastp trimming at Q25 and MiXCR clone calling, and kept in-frame beta chains. Every entry covers one CDR3 protein and lists the most common genes and DNA from its rows. The table for this sample lists roughly 100,000 distinct CDR3 sequences; 35% of them were counted only once. The ten largest account for about a tenth of the sample. Input material: naive CD8+ T cells from blood, with Jurkat cell RNA spiked in. Interpreted using the paper, the cell subset or site label stands for: FACS-sorted CD8+CD4-CCR7+CD45RA+ naive T cells. These receptors originate from a human donor in good health. Some libraries in this study had Jurkat cell RNA spiked in.

The chain joins TRBV11-2 to TRBJ2-7; 8 positions match TRBD2. Trimming cost V 3 bases and J 2 bases; bases outside gene matches: 3. The CDR3 consists of 14 residues. Germline V CDR1 and CDR2: SGHAT, FQNNGV. As DNA, the CDR3 is TGTGCCAGCAGCTTCGGGGGGGCTCCCTACGAGCAGTACTTC. Translated: CASSFGGAPYEQYF.

In its sample, this clonotype was seen a few times. The chain combines TRBV11-1 with TRBJ2-1, with TRBD1 as a possible D gene (5 bases). The CDR3 is made up of 15 amino acids. Between the trimmed V and J ends, which lost 1 base and 6 bases, there was a span of 13 bases. CDR1 is SGHAT, CDR2 FQDESV, per germline (reference sequence). CDR3 sequence: CASSLGGAPVNEQFF. Here the CDR3 DNA reads TGTGCCAGCAGCTTAGGTGGGGCCCCGGTCAATGAGCAGTTCTTC. Full variable domain (missing parts from reference TRBV11-1 and TRBJ2-1): EAEVAQSPRYKITEKSQAVAFWCDPISGHATLYWYRQILGQGPELLVQFQDESVVDDSQLPKDRFSAERLKGVDSTLKIQPAELGDSAMYLCASSLGGAPVNEQFFGPGTRLTVL.

With respect to this clonotype: This may be a read error, as it is one base from a much larger clone. The chain links TRBV7-8 to TRBJ2-3; no definite D call. The CDR3 loop spans 12 amino acids. Germline V gives CDR1 SGHVS, CDR2 FQNEAQ. CDR3 amino acids: CASSPNTDAQYF. The CDR3 nucleotides read TGTGCCAGCAGCCCCAACACAGATGCGCAGTATTTT.

The gene calls are TRBV7-8 and TRBJ1-5; D is unresolved. Per germline, CDR1 SGHVS and CDR2 FQNEAQ. Trimming removed 1 base from V and 0 bases from J, with 7 bases in between. The CDR3 sequence is 15 residues long. The CDR3 spells CASSLEQVSNQPQHF. As DNA, the CDR3 is TGTGCCAGCAGCTTAGAGCAGGTTAGCAATCAGCCCCAGCATTTT.

Worth noting for this clonotype: The final CDR3 position lacks the conserved phenylalanine or tryptophan, pointing to a likely read error. No DNA is shown, since the ends of the CDR3 on it are uncertain; the CDR3 is the one TCRdb lists. The chain combines TRBV7-2 with TRBJ2-3. In germline, CDR1 is SGHTA, CDR2 FQGNSA. The CDR3 has 15 residues if both end residues are counted. CDR3 amino acids: CASSLSGRDTDTRYI.

This clonotype was seen a handful of times. The chain recombines TRBV29-1 with TRBJ2-3, with 9 bases that match TRBD2. Germline-derived CDR1 and CDR2 are SQVTM and ANQGSEA. CDR3 size: 15 residues. V was pared by 4 bases and J by 5 bases, with 10 bases of the junction left unmatched. CDR3 DNA sequence: TGCAGCGTTGGACTAGCGGAGCGGGCACGAGATACGCAGTATTTT. Protein: CSVGLAERARDTQYF.

The sample holds many counts of this clonotype. This chain links TRBV7-8 with TRBJ2-7; D is unresolved. The germline V and J ends were trimmed by 4 bases and 2 bases, with 15 bases remaining between them. Germline CDR1 SGHVS, CDR2 FQNEAQ. This CDR3 contains 15 residues. Here the CDR3 reads CASSSPGDGTYEQYF. In nucleotides, the CDR3 is TGTGCCAGCAGCTCCCCCGGTGACGGTACCTACGAGCAGTACTTC.

This clonotype was seen more than once but under ten times. This chain connects TRBV11-2 to TRBJ2-3; D call uncertain. In germline, CDR1 is SGHAT, CDR2 FQNNGV. The V end was cut by 1 base, the J end by 5 bases, with 13 bases between. The CDR3 is 15 amino acids. CDR3 in DNA: TGTGCCAGCAGCTTAGGCGCGGAGTGGGAAGATACGCAGTATTTT. This gives the protein CASSLGAEWEDTQYF. Supplemented by reference TRBV11-2 and TRBJ2-3, the full variable domain reads EAGVAQSPRYKIIEKRQSVAFWCNPISGHATLYWYQQILGQGPKLLIQFQNNGVVDDSQLPKDRFSAERLKGVDSTLKIQPAKLEDSAVYLCASSLGAEWEDTQYFGPGTRLTVL.

The V call is TRBV1, the J call TRBJ2-1. TRBV1 is termed a pseudogene. This CDR3 has 17 residues. In DNA, the CDR3 is TGCACCAGCAGCCAAGCCTACGAACCCCGCGCCTACAATGAGCAGTTCTTC. Protein sequence: CTSSQAYEPRAYNEQFF.

V usage is TRBV20-1 and J usage is TRBJ2-7; D not certain. Germline lookup yields CDR1 DFQATT and CDR2 SNEGSKA (reference sequence). V lost 4 bases and J lost 9, with 4 bases in between. The CDR3 loop spans 8 amino acids. CDR3 sequence (DNA): TGCAGTGCTACAGGGCAGTACTTC. Translation gives CSATGQYF.

This clonotype has a single count. One base away lies a much larger clone, so this may be a sequencing read error. Written as DNA, the CDR3 is TGCGCCAGCAGCCAAGATCGGACCCGGTCCTACTACGAGCAGTACTTC. Translated: CASSQDRTRSYYEQYF. J is TRBJ2-7 and V is TRBV4-1, with D hard to call. Germline V lookup: CDR1 MGHRA, CDR2 YSYEKL. The CDR3 totals 16 residues. Trimming took off 0 bases at V and 3 bases at J, with 15 bases between the two ends.